This T cell receptor beta chain was identified in a study of identical twins. General study results and limits: Among out-of-frame alpha sequences shared by twins, low generation probability occurred in excess. In drawing conclusions, the study used cross-sectional statistical analysis and did not follow the same donors. Fewer insertions were carried by abundant cord blood beta clonotypes, but none was seen in memory repertoires.

Through template switching, a universal primer site was introduced, and the cDNA contained unique molecular identifiers. Each CDR3 protein is one row after TCRdb ran MiXCR on the 5' RACE reads. The sample records over 200,000 distinct CDR3 sequences, about 11% being singletons. Germline values: CDR1 SGHRS, CDR2 YFSETQ. This CDR3 is 12 amino acids long. With 5 bases clipped from V and 5 bases from J, the junction kept 1 base outside the gene matches. This clonotype was counted at least ten times. What it recognizes is unknown. The specimen was memory T cells sorted from blood. This sequence joins TRBV5-1 and TRBJ2-5, with 9 bases lining up with TRBD2. The sequence came from a middle-aged man in good health. The CDR3 here is CASRGTSETQYF. In DNA form, the CDR3 reads TGCGCCAGCAGGGGGACTAGCGAGACCCAGTACTTC.